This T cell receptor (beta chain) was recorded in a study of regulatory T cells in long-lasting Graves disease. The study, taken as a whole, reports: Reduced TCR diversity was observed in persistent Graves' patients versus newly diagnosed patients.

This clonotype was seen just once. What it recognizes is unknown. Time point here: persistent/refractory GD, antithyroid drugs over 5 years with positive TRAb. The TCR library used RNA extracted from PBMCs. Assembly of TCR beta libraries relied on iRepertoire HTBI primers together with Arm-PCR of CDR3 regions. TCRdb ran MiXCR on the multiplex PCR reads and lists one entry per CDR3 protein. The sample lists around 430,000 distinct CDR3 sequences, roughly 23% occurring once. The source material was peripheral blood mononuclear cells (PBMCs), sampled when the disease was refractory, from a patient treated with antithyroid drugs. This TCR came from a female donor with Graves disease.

CDR3: CAWSSGRRTGELFF. For the CDR3, the DNA is TGTGCCTGGAGTAGCGGGAGGCGCACCGGGGAGCTGTTTTTT. The chain employs TRBV30 and TRBJ2-2, with 9 bases lining up with TRBD2. Germline-derived CDR1 and CDR2 are GTSNPN and SVGIG (reference sequence). The CDR3 is made up of 14 amino acids. After removal of 2 bases from V and 4 bases from J, the junction contained 2 bases not matched to a gene.